A selection of T cell receptor beta chains follows, all from one sample in a study of neurological immune-mediated disorders. TCRdb reprocessed the 5' RACE reads via MiXCR and lists one record per CDR3 protein. The profile shows 23,000 or so distinct CDR3 sequences, about an eighth of them singletons. Source material: PBMCs. The receptors derive from a woman between 55 and 75 years old with HTLV-1-associated myelopathy (HAM/TSP). The CDR3 runs from the conserved cysteine through the conserved F or W.

j_call v_call cdr3_aa
TRBJ2-1 TRBV19 CASSIETVSYNEQFF
TRBJ2-2 TRBV29-1 CSGTGQANTGELFF
TRBJ2-7 TRBV5-5 CASSRTYSEQYF
TRBJ2-3 TRBV20-1 CSARLGYTDTQYF
TRBJ2-2 TRBV20-1 CSASWPTLSGELFF
TRBJ2-3 TRBV5-1 CASSLAGRLADTQYF
TRBJ2-3 TRBV20-1 CSARNSGRADTQYF
TRBJ1-1 TRBV4-1 CASSQEPGSTEAFF
TRBJ2-3 TRBV5-1 CASSLANGTGSTDTQYF
TRBJ1-2 TRBV5-1 CASSLGRNYGYTF
TRBJ2-1 TRBV7-2 CASSRDNPYNEQFF
TRBJ2-2 TRBV7-2 CASSLAGTGVYEQYFGPGTGELFF